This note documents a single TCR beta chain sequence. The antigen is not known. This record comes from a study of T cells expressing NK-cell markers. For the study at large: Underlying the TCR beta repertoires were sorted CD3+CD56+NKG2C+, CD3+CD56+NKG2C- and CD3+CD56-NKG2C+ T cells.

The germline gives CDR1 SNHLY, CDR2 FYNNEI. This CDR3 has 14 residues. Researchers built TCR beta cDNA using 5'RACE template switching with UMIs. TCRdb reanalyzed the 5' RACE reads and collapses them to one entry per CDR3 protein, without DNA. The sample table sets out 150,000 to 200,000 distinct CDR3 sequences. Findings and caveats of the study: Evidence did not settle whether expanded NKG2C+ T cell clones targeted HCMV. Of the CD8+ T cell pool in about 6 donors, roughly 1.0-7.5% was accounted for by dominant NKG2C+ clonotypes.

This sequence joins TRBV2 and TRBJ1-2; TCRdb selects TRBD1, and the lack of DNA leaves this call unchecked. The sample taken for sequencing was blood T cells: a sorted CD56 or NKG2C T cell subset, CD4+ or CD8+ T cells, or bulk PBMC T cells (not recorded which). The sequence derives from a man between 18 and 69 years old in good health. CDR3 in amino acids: CASSSDRGLEGYTF.